The rows below give T cell receptor beta chains drawn from one sample of a study of cytomegalovirus exposure and HLA in healthy donors. Some clones are missing from TCRdb's copy, which holds only in-frame ones; the method was immunoSEQ multiplex PCR. Found here are 150,000 to 200,000 clones, 79% of them singletons; the top ten hold 0.69%. The source material was PBMCs. The receptors were sampled from a woman between 40 and 55 years old in good health and CMV-seronegative. Both conserved end residues are part of each CDR3. Each record gives: V gene, D gene, J gene, clone size, CDR3 protein, CDR3 DNA. A D gene is named only where the DNA matches it firmly. Clone size is not always given. Where it is, it says once, few, many or a class for expanded clones.

v_gene: TRBV6-5
d_gene: -
j_gene: TRBJ1-5
abundance: -
CDR3aa: CVWLAQHF
CDR3nt: TGTGTGTGGTTAGCCCAGCATTTT

v_gene: TRBV10-1
d_gene: TRBD1
j_gene: TRBJ2-7
abundance: -
CDR3aa: CASSGDRPSPSYEQYF
CDR3nt: TGCGCCAGCAGTGGGGACAGGCCCTCTCCTTCCTACGAGCAGTACTTC

v_gene: TRBV5-1
d_gene: -
j_gene: TRBJ2-5
abundance: -
CDR3aa: CASSLTVSETQYF
CDR3nt: TGCGCCAGCAGCTTAACTGTGTCAGAGACCCAGTACTTC

v_gene: TRBV5-4
d_gene: TRBD2
j_gene: TRBJ2-7
abundance: -
CDR3aa: CASSTGTSGRPYEQYF
CDR3nt: TGTGCCAGCAGCACCGGGACTAGCGGGAGACCCTACGAGCAGTACTTC

v_gene: TRBV10-1
d_gene: -
j_gene: TRBJ1-1
abundance: -
CDR3aa: CASRLHGETTTEAFF
CDR3nt: TGCGCCAGCCGGTTGCATGGAGAGACCACCACTGAAGCTTTCTTT

v_gene: TRBV6-5
d_gene: TRBD1
j_gene: TRBJ2-1
abundance: -
CDR3aa: CASSLGQGVYEQFF
CDR3nt: TGTGCCAGCAGCCTCGGACAGGGAGTGTATGAGCAGTTCTTC

v_gene: TRBV7-9
d_gene: -
j_gene: TRBJ2-1
abundance: -
CDR3aa: CASSSDRSSYNKQFF
CDR3nt: TGTGCCAGCAGCTCCGACCGTAGCTCCTACAATAAGCAGTTCTTC

v_gene: TRBV27
d_gene: TRBD1
j_gene: TRBJ1-1
abundance: -
CDR3aa: CASSPTGKVTEAFF
CDR3nt: TGTGCCAGCAGTCCGACAGGGAAGGTCACTGAAGCTTTCTTT

v_gene: TRBV6-4
d_gene: TRBD1
j_gene: TRBJ1-3
abundance: -
CDR3aa: CASSDGQGLSGNTIYF
CDR3nt: TGTGCCAGCAGCGACGGACAGGGTCTTTCTGGAAACACCATATATTTT

v_gene: TRBV6-1
d_gene: TRBD1
j_gene: TRBJ1-4
abundance: -
CDR3aa: CASPDRGSEKLFF
CDR3nt: TGTGCCAGCCCGGACAGGGGAAGCGAAAAACTGTTTTTT

v_gene: TRBV4-1
d_gene: -
j_gene: TRBJ1-1
abundance: few
CDR3aa: CASSQILGGEAFF
CDR3nt: TGCGCCAGCAGCCAGATCCTTGGAGGTGAAGCTTTCTTT

v_gene: TRBV28
d_gene: -
j_gene: TRBJ2-7
abundance: -
CDR3aa: CASERGGQYF
CDR3nt: TGTGCCAGCGAACGGGGAGGCCAGTACTTC

v_gene: TRBV14
d_gene: -
j_gene: TRBJ1-1
abundance: -
CDR3aa: CASSQEGFGQNTEAFF
CDR3nt: TGTGCCAGCAGCCAAGAGGGCTTCGGACAGAACACTGAAGCTTTCTTT

v_gene: TRBV11-3
d_gene: -
j_gene: TRBJ2-7
abundance: -
CDR3aa: CASSVSGSSYEQYF
CDR3nt: TGTGCCAGCAGCGTATCCGGGAGCTCCTACGAGCAGTACTTC

v_gene: TRBV5-1
d_gene: -
j_gene: TRBJ1-1
abundance: few
CDR3aa: CASSLERVRVDTEAFF
CDR3nt: TGCGCCAGCAGCTTGGAAAGGGTCAGGGTGGACACTGAAGCTTTCTTT

v_gene: TRBV18
d_gene: -
j_gene: TRBJ2-3
abundance: -
CDR3aa: CASSPLSGTDTQYF
CDR3nt: TGTGCCAGCTCACCACTTTCCGGTACAGATACGCAGTATTTT

v_gene: TRBV27
d_gene: TRBD1
j_gene: TRBJ2-5
abundance: -
CDR3aa: CASSGTGGAETQYF
CDR3nt: TGTGCCAGCAGTGGGACAGGGGGCGCGGAGACCCAGTACTTC

v_gene: TRBV4-2
d_gene: TRBD2
j_gene: TRBJ2-5
abundance: once
CDR3aa: CASSGLAGVGKEQYF
CDR3nt: TGTGCCAGTTCCGGGCTAGCGGGAGTCGGGAAAGAGCAGTACTTC

v_gene: TRBV19
d_gene: TRBD1
j_gene: TRBJ2-1
abundance: -
CDR3aa: CASSIEGTGGSSYNEQFF
CDR3nt: TGTGCCAGTAGTATAGAGGGGACAGGGGGTAGCTCCTACAATGAGCAGTTCTTC

v_gene: TRBV6-6
d_gene: TRBD1
j_gene: TRBJ1-4
abundance: once
CDR3aa: CASSPPAGTANEKLFF
CDR3nt: TGTGCCAGCAGCCCCCCCGCCGGGACAGCCAATGAAAAACTGTTTTTT

v_gene: TRBV29-1
d_gene: -
j_gene: TRBJ2-5
abundance: -
CDR3aa: CSVEGVPRWEETQYF
CDR3nt: TGCAGCGTAGAAGGAGTCCCTAGGTGGGAAGAGACCCAGTACTTC

v_gene: TRBV5-5
d_gene: TRBD1
j_gene: TRBJ2-2
abundance: -
CDR3aa: CASTRDSYTGELFF
CDR3nt: TGTGCCAGCACCCGGGACAGCTACACCGGGGAGCTGTTTTTT

v_gene: TRBV7-7
d_gene: TRBD2
j_gene: TRBJ2-1
abundance: -
CDR3aa: CASSLGLGGGADEQFF
CDR3nt: TGTGCTAGCAGCTTAGGATTAGGCGGGGGGGCCGATGAGCAGTTCTTC

v_gene: TRBV5-4
d_gene: -
j_gene: TRBJ1-2
abundance: -
CDR3aa: CASSLAGQLDYGYTF
CDR3nt: TGTGCCAGCAGCTTAGCGGGACAATTAGACTATGGCTACACCTTC

v_gene: TRBV5-1
d_gene: -
j_gene: TRBJ2-3
abundance: -
CDR3aa: CASSLQGNRDTQYF
CDR3nt: TGCGCCAGCAGCTTGCAGGGGAACAGGGATACGCAGTATTTT

v_gene: TRBV13
d_gene: -
j_gene: TRBJ1-3
abundance: -
CDR3aa: CASSLGRVSGNTIYF
CDR3nt: TGTGCCAGCAGCTTAGGCCGAGTCTCGGGAAACACCATATATTTT

v_gene: TRBV29-1
d_gene: TRBD1
j_gene: TRBJ1-1
abundance: once
CDR3aa: CSVDPFRQGCEAFF
CDR3nt: TGCAGCGTTGATCCCTTCCGACAGGGATGTGAAGCTTTCTTT

v_gene: TRBV7-2
d_gene: TRBD2
j_gene: TRBJ2-4
abundance: -
CDR3aa: CASSSGLADRSKNIQYF
CDR3nt: TGTGCCAGCAGCTCCGGACTAGCGGATAGGTCAAAAAACATTCAGTACTTC

v_gene: TRBV27
d_gene: -
j_gene: TRBJ2-1
abundance: -
CDR3aa: CAIRGRAYNEQFF
CDR3nt: TGTGCCATCAGGGGTCGGGCCTACAATGAGCAGTTCTTC

v_gene: TRBV9
d_gene: -
j_gene: TRBJ2-1
abundance: -
CDR3aa: CASSVGGPSNEQFF
CDR3nt: TGTGCCAGCAGCGTAGGAGGTCCCTCCAATGAGCAGTTCTTC

v_gene: TRBV15
d_gene: TRBD1
j_gene: TRBJ1-3
abundance: -
CDR3aa: CATSRGAGGSGNTIYF
CDR3nt: TGTGCCACCAGCAGAGGGGCAGGGGGTTCTGGAAACACCATATATTTT

v_gene: TRBV29-1
d_gene: -
j_gene: TRBJ1-3
abundance: once
CDR3aa: CSVANSGNTIYF
CDR3nt: TGCAGCGTTGCCAACTCTGGAAACACCATATATTTT

v_gene: TRBV29-1
d_gene: -
j_gene: TRBJ2-7
abundance: -
CDR3aa: CSARTADSYEQYF
CDR3nt: TGCAGCGCCAGGACAGCTGACTCCTACGAGCAGTACTTC

v_gene: TRBV9
d_gene: TRBD1
j_gene: TRBJ2-1
abundance: -
CDR3aa: CASDRGGENEQFF
CDR3nt: TGTGCCAGCGACAGGGGGGGCGAGAATGAGCAGTTCTTC

v_gene: TRBV10-3
d_gene: -
j_gene: TRBJ2-2
abundance: -
CDR3aa: CAISASTGELFF
CDR3nt: TGTGCCATCAGTGCGAGCACCGGGGAGCTGTTTTTT

v_gene: TRBV28
d_gene: -
j_gene: TRBJ1-5
abundance: once
CDR3aa: CASSSQPGKDQPQHF
CDR3nt: TGTGCCAGCAGTTCCCAACCGGGTAAGGATCAGCCCCAGCATTTT

v_gene: TRBV30
d_gene: -
j_gene: TRBJ1-1
abundance: -
CDR3aa: CAWSWGGMNTEAFF
CDR3nt: TGTGCCTGGAGCTGGGGGGGCATGAACACTGAAGCTTTCTTT

v_gene: TRBV6-5
d_gene: -
j_gene: TRBJ2-7
abundance: few
CDR3aa: CASSTGRRYYEQYF
CDR3nt: TGTGCCAGCAGTACAGGACGGAGATACTACGAGCAGTACTTC

v_gene: TRBV23-1
d_gene: -
j_gene: TRBJ2-7
abundance: many
CDR3aa: CARAGGYEQYF
CDR3nt: TGCGCCAGGGCGGGCGGCTACGAGCAGTACTTC

v_gene: TRBV7-3
d_gene: TRBD2
j_gene: TRBJ2-5
abundance: -
CDR3aa: CASSLTGLAGETQYF
CDR3nt: TGTGCCAGCAGCTTAACGGGACTAGCGGGAGAGACCCAGTACTTC

v_gene: TRBV25-1
d_gene: TRBD1
j_gene: TRBJ2-2
abundance: -
CDR3aa: CASSDPPGTGGDTGELFF
CDR3nt: TGTGCCAGCAGTGATCCCCCTGGGACAGGGGGGGACACCGGGGAGCTGTTTTTT

v_gene: TRBV5-6
d_gene: TRBD2
j_gene: TRBJ2-5
abundance: -
CDR3aa: CASSLLSGGAQETQYF
CDR3nt: TGTGCCAGCAGCTTACTGAGCGGGGGGGCCCAAGAGACCCAGTACTTC

v_gene: TRBV7-9
d_gene: -
j_gene: TRBJ1-5
abundance: -
CDR3aa: CASSPDGGSNQPQHF
CDR3nt: TGTGCCAGCAGCCCCGACGGGGGTAGCAATCAGCCCCAGCATTTT

v_gene: TRBV19
d_gene: -
j_gene: TRBJ2-4
abundance: -
CDR3aa: CASSIPAGAKNIQYF
CDR3nt: TGTGCCAGTAGTATTCCAGCGGGAGCCAAAAACATTCAGTACTTC

v_gene: TRBV4-1
d_gene: -
j_gene: TRBJ2-2
abundance: -
CDR3aa: CASSQDLQGAQVGELFF
CDR3nt: TGCGCCAGCAGCCAAGATCTTCAGGGTGCTCAGGTCGGGGAGCTGTTTTTT

v_gene: TRBV2
d_gene: -
j_gene: TRBJ1-2
abundance: -
CDR3aa: CASSGQLPFYTF
CDR3nt: TGTGCCAGCAGTGGACAGTTGCCCTTTTACACCTTC

v_gene: TRBV6-6
d_gene: TRBD1
j_gene: TRBJ2-7
abundance: -
CDR3aa: CASREGQGAYEQYF
CDR3nt: TGTGCCAGCAGAGAGGGACAGGGAGCCTACGAGCAGTACTTC

v_gene: TRBV7-2
d_gene: -
j_gene: TRBJ2-3
abundance: -
CDR3aa: CASSPDFFTDTQYF
CDR3nt: TGTGCCAGCAGCCCGGACTTTTTCACAGATACGCAGTATTTT

v_gene: TRBV7-8
d_gene: -
j_gene: TRBJ2-1
abundance: -
CDR3aa: CASSQGTPLSYNEQFF
CDR3nt: TGTGCCAGCAGCCAAGGGACTCCCCTCTCCTACAATGAGCAGTTCTTC